This T cell receptor beta chain was sequenced for a study of blood T cell repertoires in COVID-19. The germline CDR1 and CDR2 sequences are KGHSH and LQKENI. The CDR3 is 16 amino acids. V dropped 3 bases and J dropped 7; count of bases not matched to a gene: 8. Generated by immunoSEQ multiplex PCR, the TCRdb table keeps only in-frame clones and is missing some. The sample holds roughly 32,000 clones, approximately 82% seen once. The chain has TRBV18 and TRBJ1-5, with 11 bases matching TRBD1. Input material: peripheral blood. The TCR originated in an elderly man with active or convalescent COVID-19. In nucleotides, the CDR3 is TGTGCCAGCTCACCCGGGACAGGGGGACAGCAGCAGCCCCAGCATTTT. It encodes CASSPGTGGQQQPQHF.